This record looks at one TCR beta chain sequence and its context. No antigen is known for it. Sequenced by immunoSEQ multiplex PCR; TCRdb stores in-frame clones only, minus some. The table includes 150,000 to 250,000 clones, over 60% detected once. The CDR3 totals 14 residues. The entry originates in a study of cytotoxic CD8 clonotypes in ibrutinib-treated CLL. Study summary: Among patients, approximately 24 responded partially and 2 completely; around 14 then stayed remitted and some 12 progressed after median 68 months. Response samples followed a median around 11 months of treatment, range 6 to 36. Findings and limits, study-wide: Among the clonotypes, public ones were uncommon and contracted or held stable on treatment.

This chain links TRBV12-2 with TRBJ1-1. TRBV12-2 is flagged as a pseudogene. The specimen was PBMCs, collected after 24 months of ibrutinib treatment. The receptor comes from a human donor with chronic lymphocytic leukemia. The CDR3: CASRPDREETEAFF. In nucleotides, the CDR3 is TGTGCAAGTCGCCCAGACCGTGAGGAGACTGAAGCTTTCTTT.